Presented here are 13 T cell receptor beta chains from one specimen sequenced in a study of technical replicates of blood from a handful of donors (dated by TCRdb to 2015 to 2018). The library was prepared using the immunoSEQ multiplex PCR assay. In its TCRdb copy, this immuneACCESS table keeps in-frame sequences only and misses some clones. Where compared with another copy, unresolved V genes explain less than half of these, and the others have no known cause. For this sample there are under 85,000 clones; more than 85% appear just once. 0.3% to 0.45% of the sample is held by the ten biggest clonotypes. The sequenced sample consisted of T cells isolated from PBMCs. These receptors were obtained from a human donor in good health. Some clones in this sample may be carry-over from other donors' samples.

The chain combines TRBV5-1 with TRBJ2-7; D gene unclear. Germline V gene lookup returns CDR1 SGHRS and CDR2 YFSETQ. The CDR3 consists of 14 residues. Trimming took off 0 bases at V and 0 bases at J, with 7 bases between the two ends. CDR3 sequence reads: CASSLDPSSYEQYF. CDR3 DNA: TGCGCCAGCAGCTTGGACCCTAGCTCCTACGAGCAGTACTTC.

The V call is TRBV29-1, the J call TRBJ1-2; the D gene is possibly TRBD1 (6 bases). The germline V and J ends were trimmed by 6 bases and 7 bases, with 24 bases remaining between them. CDR1 is SQVTM, CDR2 ANQGSEA, per germline. The CDR3 runs 15 residues. CDR3: CSVRVRDNYLFGYTF. The CDR3 coding sequence is TGCAGCGTCCGGGTCCGGGACAATTACCTTTTTGGCTACACCTTC.

This clone is a singleton in its sample. The rearrangement joins TRBV5-8 to TRBJ1-2; 7 positions agree with TRBD1. Germline CDR1 is SGHTS and CDR2 is YDEGEE. V shed 0 bases, J shed 5 bases, and the junction held 7 bases outside the gene matches. CDR3 length equals 15 residues. The CDR3 region is CASSLEGAEWYGYTF. As DNA, the CDR3 is TGTGCCAGCAGCTTGGAGGGGGCGGAGTGGTATGGCTACACCTTC.

The chain is built from TRBV7-2 and TRBJ1-2; 9 bases are a match to TRBD1. CDR3 length equals 14 residues. Germline CDR1 is SGHTA and CDR2 is FQGNSA. The ends lost 3 bases at V and 6 bases at J; junction bases unmatched: 5. The CDR3 bases are TGTGCCAGCAGCTTCCCGGGGACAGGGAATGGCTACACCTTC. Translation gives CASSFPGTGNGYTF.

The gene calls are TRBV7-6 and TRBJ2-7; possibly TRBD2 for D (6 bases). Trimming shortened V by 1 base and J by 5 bases, and 9 bases separated the two germline ends. Per the germline V gene, CDR1 is SGHVS and CDR2 is FNYEAQ. There are 13 residues in the CDR3. The DNA for the CDR3 is TGTGCCAGCAGCTTAGGTCCGGGAGACGAGCAGTACTTC. Translation: CASSLGPGDEQYF.

This clone was recorded only once. The DNA of the CDR3 is TGCGCCAGCAGCCAAGCTCAAATAGGGCTAGCGGGAGCTTACGAGCAGTACTTC. Translated: CASSQAQIGLAGAYEQYF. This rearrangement joins TRBV4-1 to TRBJ2-7; 10 bases match TRBD2. J was trimmed by 4 bases and V by 1 base; bases with no gene match: 13. This CDR3 comprises 18 residues. CDR1 and CDR2 (germline): MGHRA, YSYEKL.

The chain combines TRBV4-1 with TRBJ2-5; 8 bases map to TRBD1. This CDR3 contains 15 residues. The V gene's germline CDR1 is MGHRA and CDR2 YSYEKL. With 7 bases clipped from V and 4 bases from J, the junction kept 11 bases outside the gene matches. CDR3 in amino acids: CASTDGQGLSETQYF. The CDR3 region has the DNA TGCGCCAGCACCGACGGACAGGGTTTATCAGAGACCCAGTACTTC.

This clone was observed once. The V call is TRBV30, the J call TRBJ2-1; 8 positions match TRBD2. The CDR3 is made up of 11 amino acids. Germline loops: CDR1 GTSNPN, CDR2 SVGIG (reference sequence). J was trimmed by 15 bases and V by 2 bases; bases with no gene match: 6. The CDR3 loop is CAWSYSGKPFF. CDR3 nucleotides: TGTGCCTGGAGTTATAGCGGGAAGCCGTTCTTC.

CDR3 DNA sequence: TGTGCCAGCAGCGCCCGGGCACAGGCTAACAATGAGCAGTTCTTC. As protein: CASSARAQANNEQFF. This rearrangement joins TRBV9 to TRBJ2-1; possibly TRBD1 for D (5 bases). V was cut by 3 bases and J by 5 bases, with 15 bases left in between. CDR1 and CDR2 from the germline V gene are SGDLS and YYNGEE. The CDR3 is 15 amino acids. The variable domain in full, completed from reference TRBV9 and TRBJ2-1, reads DSGVTQTPKHLITATGQRVTLRCSPRSGDLSVYWYQQSLDQGLQFLIQYYNGEERAKGNILERFSAQQFPDLHSELNLSSLELGDSALYFCASSARAQANNEQFFGPGTRLTVL.

This clone was counted once. CDR3 loop: CASRRGRNQPQHF. In DNA, the CDR3 is TGTGCCAGCAGAAGGGGCCGCAATCAGCCCCAGCATTTT. The chain couples TRBV6-5 to TRBJ1-5, with D perhaps TRBD1 (5 bases). The CDR3 has 13 amino acids. Germline V CDR1 and CDR2: MNHEY, SVGAGI. V shed 6 bases and J shed 2 bases, with 8 bases lying between them.

V and J are TRBV5-1 and TRBJ2-3, with TRBD1 identical over 9 bases. J lost 2 bases, V lost 6 bases, and 7 bases had no gene match. The germline CDR1 and CDR2 sequences are SGHRS and YFSETQ. The CDR3 totals 15 residues. Written as DNA, the CDR3 is TGCGCCAGCATAGTGGGACAGGGAATCACAGATACGCAGTATTTT. Translated, it gives CASIVGQGITDTQYF.

V is TRBV5-4 and J is TRBJ1-3; D is perhaps TRBD1 (5 bases). There are 16 residues in the CDR3. V lost 0 bases, J lost 0 bases, and 10 bases lay in between. Germline CDR1 and CDR2: SGHNT and YYREEE (reference sequence). The CDR3 bases are TGTGCCAGCAGCTTGGGAGCGGGGCACTCTGGAAACACCATATATTTT. Its translation: CASSLGAGHSGNTIYF.

The chain's CDR3 is CAWSEGGGSSYGYTF. CDR3 sequence (DNA): TGTGCCTGGAGTGAAGGAGGGGGCTCAAGCTATGGCTACACCTTC. The genes are TRBV30 and TRBJ1-2, with 7 bases matching TRBD1. The CDR3 contains 15 residues. Germline-derived CDR1 and CDR2 are GTSNPN and SVGIG (reference sequence). V shed 1 base, J shed 4 bases, and the junction held 9 bases outside the gene matches.